The present entry profiles one T cell receptor beta chain with its context. This clonotype was detected ten times or more. The target of this receptor is not known. One base away there is no much larger clone; base qualities are not given. The sample is drawn from a study of blood T cells in healthy people across ages (dated by TCRdb to between 2015 and 2017). Looking at the study overall: In model experiments, roughly one uniquely barcoded TCR beta cDNA molecule per two T cells was captured by template switching. Using the same blood draw, the study looked at two additional independent replicas of 1 million unique cDNA reads for two donors, one aged 18 to 30 and the other aged 80 or older. Age-related changes in TCR beta repertoire diversity were measured in the study by deep sequencing normalized with unique cDNA molecular identifiers. Donors were grouped into four age groups: young (average 16 years), middle-aged (39), aged (about 60) and long-lived (about 89). To avoid experimental bias, donors of different ages were randomly spread across the sequencing lanes.

The 40 or so donors, aged about 6 to 100 years, were systemically healthy Caucasian individuals from Russia. Around 10 milliliters of peripheral blood were collected from each donor into EDTA-treated Vacutainer tubes. Ficoll-Paque density-gradient centrifugation was used to isolate PBMCs, with at least 7 million obtained per sample. Total RNA, at least 6 micrograms per sample, was extracted from PBMCs with Trizol reagent. The percentages of naive CD45RAhigh/CD27high T cells were determined by flow cytometry on a PBMC aliquot from every donor. Including the terminal cysteine and phenylalanine, the CDR3 comprises 17 residues. Only the CDR3 region is kept as DNA, spanning 51 bases read in frame from base 1. V has 6 bases trimmed and J has 6 bases trimmed; junction bases matching no gene number 15. Beyond this particular receptor, the publication reports: Donor CMV infection status was unknown, potentially confounding age-related changes in expanded clonotypes. Compared with the aged group, the long-lived group had more naive CD4+ T cells, fewer expanded clones and increased TCR diversity, a pattern suggesting age selection. The percentage of naive T cells measured by flow cytometry correlated strongly with observed TCR beta diversity. Observed TCR beta diversity per million T cells fell roughly linearly with age, and a significant reduction was already apparent by age roughly 40. Conclusive comparison of naive and antigen-experienced compartments was prevented by the profiling of bulk unsorted PBMCs. Estimates of total diversity based on one million sequenced T cells were regarded as lower bounds and as underestimates.

Libraries were made using 5' RACE. Sequencer: Illumina HiSeq 2500. A second PCR of about 7 to 12 cycles was run with a J-beta primer mix and a sample-barcoded 5' primer. Each TCR beta cDNA molecule received a unique molecular identifier from a template-switch 5' adaptor carrying 12 random nucleotides. Each sample yielded at least 2.5 million CDR3-containing paired-end reads. First-strand cDNA synthesis was performed from all RNA using the Mint cDNA synthesis kit, with priming by a TRBC-specific oligonucleotide. Following uracil-DNA glycosylase treatment, all cDNA underwent a first 18-cycle PCR with the universal primers M1SS and BC2_uni_R. The authors' pipeline ran thus. Normalization of each sample was performed by random selection of 1 million high-quality reads, each carrying a distinct molecular identifier. Instead of being binned into consensus sequences, reads with shared molecular identifiers were discarded. MiTCR, set to a Q25 quality threshold and the strictest error-elimination algorithm, was used for CDR3 identification, clonotype clustering and error correction. A nonparametric unseen species model using Euler transformation provided a lower-bound estimate of total TCR beta diversity. TCRdb applied fastp at Q25 and MiXCR to the public reads, then kept only in-frame beta chains. Rows with a matching CDR3 protein are joined into one entry that keeps the most common DNA and genes. The V and J calls here are based on TCRdb, not the publication. This sample holds more than 650,000 distinct CDR3 sequences; 22% were observed only once. In total, the top ten clones hold around 22% of the sample.

The material sequenced was blood. This TCR was sampled from a man between 70 and 80 years old in good health. This sequence uses TRBV12-3 or TRBV12-4 and TRBJ1-5; the junction holds 9 bases that match TRBD1. The nucleotide sequence reads TGTGCCAGCAGGCCTACAGGGGGCGCTGGGGTTGGTCAGCCCCAGCATTTT. It translates to CASRPTGGAGVGQPQHF.